The subject of this entry is one T cell receptor (beta chain). Only in-frame clones appear in the TCRdb table, and some are missing; sequencing was by immunoSEQ multiplex PCR. The table includes hundreds of thousands of clones, about 79% detected once. This record comes from a study of shared clonotypes between healthy human individuals. Germline assignment: CDR1 KGHSH and CDR2 LQKENI. V dropped 6 bases and J dropped 2 bases, with 10 bases sitting between them. This CDR3 is built from 13 residues. The TCR comes from a woman aged 40 to 50 in good health. Some clones in this sample may be carry-over from other donors' samples. Sequenced material: PBMCs. This chain uses TRBV18 with TRBJ1-1; tentative D call: TRBD1 (5 bases). The DNA for the CDR3 is TGTGCCAGCTCGGGCGACAGAAACACTGAAGCTTTCTTT. Residues: CASSGDRNTEAFF.